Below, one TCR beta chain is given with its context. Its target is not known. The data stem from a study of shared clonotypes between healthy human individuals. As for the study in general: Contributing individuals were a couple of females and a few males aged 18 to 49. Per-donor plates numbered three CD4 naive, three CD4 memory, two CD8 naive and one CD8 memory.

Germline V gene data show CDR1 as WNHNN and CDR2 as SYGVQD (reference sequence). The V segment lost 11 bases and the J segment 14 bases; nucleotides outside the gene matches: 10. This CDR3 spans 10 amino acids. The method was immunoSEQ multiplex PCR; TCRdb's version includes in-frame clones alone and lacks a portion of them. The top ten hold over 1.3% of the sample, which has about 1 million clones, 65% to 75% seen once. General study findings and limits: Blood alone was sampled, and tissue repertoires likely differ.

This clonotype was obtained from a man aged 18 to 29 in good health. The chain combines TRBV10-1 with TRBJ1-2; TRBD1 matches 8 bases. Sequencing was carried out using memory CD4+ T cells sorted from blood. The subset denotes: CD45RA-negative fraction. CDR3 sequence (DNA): TGCGCCGGCGGACAGGGAGAGGCAACCTTC. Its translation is CAGGQGEATF.